The 18 T cell receptor beta chains below all came from one sample that was sequenced in a study of blood T cell repertoires in COVID-19. The assay was immunoSEQ multiplex PCR, and TCRdb's table has in-frame clones only and misses some. The sample holds roughly 100,000 clones; approximately 81% are singletons and the top ten take nearly 25%. The sample comprised peripheral blood. These receptors all stem from a man older than 75 with active or convalescent COVID-19.

The chain is built from TRBV12-3 or TRBV12-4 and TRBJ1-4; D gene uncertain. Trimming removed 3 bases from V and 6 bases from J, with 8 bases in between. The CDR3 loop spans 13 amino acids. The CDR3 DNA reads as TGTGCCAGCAGTTTTAGTGGAGATGAAAAACTGTTTTTT. Amino acid sequence: CASSFSGDEKLFF.

The DNA for the CDR3 is TGTGCCAGCACCGCACACGCTGCAACTAATGAAAAACTGTTTTTT. Its protein is CASTAHAATNEKLFF. J is TRBJ1-4 and V is TRBV27; D gene ambiguous. This CDR3 is 15 amino acids long. V lost 7 bases and J lost 0, with 12 bases in between. CDR1 and CDR2 (germline): MNHEY, SMNVEV (reference sequence).

The rearrangement joins TRBV7-9 to TRBJ1-3; 8 bases are a match to TRBD1. V was clipped by 2 bases and J by 2 bases; unmatched bases: 11. The CDR3 consists of 18 residues. From germline, CDR1 is SEHNR and CDR2 FQNEAQ (reference sequence). The CDR3 sequence: CASSLIILTGATGNTIYF. As DNA, the CDR3 is TGTGCCAGCAGCTTAATAATCTTGACAGGGGCGACTGGAAACACCATATATTTT.

The chain has TRBV5-6 and TRBJ1-3; possibly TRBD1 for D (6 bases). Trimming pared 4 bases from V and 4 bases from J, leaving 15 bases between. Germline values: CDR1 SGHDT, CDR2 YYEEEE. This CDR3 spans 15 amino acids. The CDR3 sequence: CASSPQGRRGNTIYF. The CDR3 nucleotides are TGTGCCAGCAGCCCACAGGGTCGAAGAGGAAACACCATATATTTT. The full variable domain, its missing parts supplied by reference TRBV5-6 and TRBJ1-3, is DAGVTQSPTHLIKTRGQQVTLRCSPKSGHDTVSWYQQALGQGPQFIFQYYEEEERQRGNFPDRFSGHQFPNYSSELNVNALLLGDSALYLCASSPQGRRGNTIYFGEGSWLTVV.

In its sample, this clone was seen a few times. This chain uses TRBV19 with TRBJ1-2, with D perhaps matching TRBD1 (6 bases). CDR3 size: 16 residues. The V gene lost 7 bases and the J gene lost 4 bases, with 22 bases spanning the gap. Germline V CDR1 and CDR2: LNHDA, SQIVND (reference sequence). For the CDR3, the DNA is TGTGCCAGTACCCCCTCTGGCAGGGGAGAGGGCTATGGCTACACCTTC. Translated: CASTPSGRGEGYGYTF.

Only one count was recorded for this clone. This chain links TRBV7-9 with TRBJ1-5; D is perhaps TRBD1 (6 bases). The CDR3 has 15 residues. The germline CDR1 and CDR2 sequences are SEHNR and FQNEAQ (reference sequence). V lost 8 bases, J lost 4 bases, and 18 bases lay in between. The CDR3 protein is CASSPSGGANQPQHF. The CDR3, as DNA: TGTGCCAGCTCTCCTTCCGGGGGGGCAAATCAGCCCCAGCATTTT.

The chain is built from TRBV19 and TRBJ2-4; TRBD1 agrees at 9 bases. There are 11 residues in the CDR3. Losses at the gene ends were 10 bases for V and 7 bases for J; bases not matched to a gene: 2. The germline CDR1 and CDR2 sequences are LNHDA and SQIVND (reference sequence). CDR3 region: CAIGTGNIQYF. CDR3 nucleotides: TGTGCCATTGGGACAGGGAACATTCAGTACTTC.

The V call is TRBV27, the J call TRBJ1-2, with a tentative D call TRBD1 (6 bases). CDR3 length equals 14 residues. Germline V gives CDR1 MNHEY, CDR2 SMNVEV (reference sequence). V was shortened by 8 bases and J by 3 bases, with 16 bases between the two germline ends. This CDR3 is CASGTPQGYYGYTF. The DNA of the CDR3 is TGTGCCAGCGGCACGCCACAGGGATACTATGGCTACACCTTC.

This clone counts as medium-sized (0.01 to 0.1%). The rearrangement joins TRBV19 to TRBJ1-5; D unclear. Trimming removed 6 bases at V and 6 bases at J, with 12 bases between. The CDR3 covers 13 residues. The germline CDR1 and CDR2 sequences are LNHDA and SQIVND (reference sequence). In nucleotides, the CDR3 is TGTGCCAGTAGCGGGAGGGCGCCTCAGCCCCAGCATTTT. Protein: CASSGRAPQPQHF. Variable domain in full (rest from reference TRBV19 and TRBJ1-5): DGGITQSPKYLFRKEGQNVTLSCEQNLNHDAMYWYRQDPGQGLRLIYYSQIVNDFQKGDIAEGYSVSREKKESFPLTVTSAQKNPTAFYLCASSGRAPQPQHFGDGTRLSIL.

V is TRBV19 and J is TRBJ1-5; 7 bases are shared with TRBD1. The V segment lost 7 bases and the J segment 0 bases; nucleotides outside the gene matches: 6. From germline, CDR1 is LNHDA and CDR2 SQIVND (reference sequence). This CDR3 is built from 15 residues. CDR3 sequence: CASTGTDISNQPQHF. CDR3 nucleotides: TGTGCCAGTACCGGGACAGATATTAGCAATCAGCCCCAGCATTTT.

This sequence joins TRBV18 and TRBJ1-2; 7 nucleotides line up with TRBD1. CDR3 length: 15 residues. In germline, CDR1 is KGHSH, CDR2 LQKENI. The ends lost 6 bases at V and 8 bases at J; junction bases unmatched: 15. The CDR3 sequence is CASSPPTGRTEGYTF. DNA of the CDR3: TGTGCCAGCTCGCCCCCGACAGGGCGGACGGAAGGCTACACCTTC.

The V call is TRBV28, the J call TRBJ2-1; TRBD2 matches at 10 bases. This CDR3 comprises 16 residues. V was pared by 1 base and J by 10 bases, with 10 bases of the junction left unmatched. Germline V lookup: CDR1 MDHEN, CDR2 SYDVKM. The CDR3 is CASSLSAGGPFGEQFF. The CDR3 DNA reads TGTGCCAGCAGTTTATCAGCGGGGGGGCCGTTTGGGGAGCAGTTCTTC.

The genes are TRBV15 and TRBJ2-7, with 9 bases that match TRBD1. The CDR3 has 15 amino acids. The V gene's germline CDR1 is LNHNV and CDR2 YYDKDF (reference sequence). The ends lost 1 base at V and 3 bases at J; junction bases unmatched: 4. The CDR3 reads CATSRADRGGYEQYF. The CDR3 region has the DNA TGTGCCACCAGCAGAGCTGACAGGGGGGGCTACGAGCAGTACTTC.

This clone was found once. The chain employs TRBV7-9 and TRBJ1-1, with D perhaps matching TRBD1 (5 bases). Trimming cost V 6 bases and J 1 base, with 15 bases left between them. The CDR3 has 15 residues. Germline values: CDR1 SEHNR, CDR2 FQNEAQ (reference sequence). The CDR3 spells CASSRGVEGNTEAFF. DNA of the CDR3: TGTGCCAGCAGTCGGGGGGTCGAGGGGAACACTGAAGCTTTCTTT.

The chain has TRBV6-6 and TRBJ1-6; possibly TRBD1 for D (5 bases). The CDR3 covers 14 residues. Germline assignment: CDR1 MNHNY and CDR2 SVGAGI (reference sequence). The V end was cut by 8 bases, the J end by 8 bases, with 16 bases between. The CDR3 sequence: CASGPTGDDSPLHF. DNA of the CDR3: TGTGCCAGCGGGCCGACGGGGGACGATTCACCCCTCCACTTT.

This clone is deemed medium-sized (0.01 to 0.1%). The genes are TRBV9 and TRBJ2-2; TRBD1 matches at 7 bases. Per germline, CDR1 SGDLS and CDR2 YYNGEE. The CDR3 sequence is 16 residues long. V lost 5 bases, J lost 0 bases, and 7 bases stayed unmatched. The CDR3 DNA reads TGTGCCAGCAGTTCCGGGACAGTATCGAACACCGGGGAGCTGTTTTTT. Its translation is CASSSGTVSNTGELFF.

This clone is a singleton in its sample. This chain uses TRBV28 with TRBJ1-2, with a tentative D call TRBD1 (6 bases). V dropped 3 bases and J dropped 0 bases, with 11 bases sitting between them. The CDR3 sequence is 15 residues long. CDR1 and CDR2 (germline): MDHEN, SYDVKM. The chain's CDR3 is CASSLPRTANYGYTF. The CDR3 DNA is TGTGCCAGCAGTTTGCCCCGGACAGCTAACTATGGCTACACCTTC.

V usage is TRBV6-5 and J usage is TRBJ2-3; TRBD2 matches 9 bases. The CDR3 runs 16 residues. The J segment lost 2 bases and the V segment lost 0 bases, leaving 3 bases of the junction unmatched. From germline, CDR1 is MNHEY and CDR2 SVGAGI. DNA of the CDR3: TGTGCCAGCAGTTACTCAGCGGGGGGACTCACAGATACGCAGTATTTT. It encodes CASSYSAGGLTDTQYF.